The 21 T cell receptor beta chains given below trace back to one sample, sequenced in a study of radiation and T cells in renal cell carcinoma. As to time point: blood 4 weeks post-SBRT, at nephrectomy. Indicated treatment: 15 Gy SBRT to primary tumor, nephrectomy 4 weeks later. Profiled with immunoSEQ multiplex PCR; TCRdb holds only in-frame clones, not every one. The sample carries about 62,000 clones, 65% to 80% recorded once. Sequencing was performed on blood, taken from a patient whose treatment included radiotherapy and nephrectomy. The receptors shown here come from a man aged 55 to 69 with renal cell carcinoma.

Here the CDR3 DNA reads TGCGCCAGCAGTCGGGGGGGTAGGGAGCAGTACGTC. This sequence encodes CASSRGGREQYV. The V and J genes are TRBV23-1 and TRBJ2-7; 7 nucleotides align to TRBD2. Being an ORF, TRBV23-1 has a function that is uncertain. Trimming removed 4 bases from V and 7 bases from J; junction bases left unmatched: 4. The CDR3 length is 12 residues.

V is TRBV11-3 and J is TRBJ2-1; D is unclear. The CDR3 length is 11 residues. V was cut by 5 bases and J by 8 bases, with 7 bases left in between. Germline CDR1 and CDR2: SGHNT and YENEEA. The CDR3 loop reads CASSVTHEQFF. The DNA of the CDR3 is TGTGCCAGCAGCGTTACCCATGAGCAGTTCTTC.

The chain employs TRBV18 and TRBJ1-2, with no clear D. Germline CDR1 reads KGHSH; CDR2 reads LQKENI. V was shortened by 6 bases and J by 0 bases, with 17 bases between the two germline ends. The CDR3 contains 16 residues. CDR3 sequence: CASSRTQEITNYGYTF. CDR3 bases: TGTGCCAGCTCGCGTACCCAAGAGATTACTAACTATGGCTACACCTTC. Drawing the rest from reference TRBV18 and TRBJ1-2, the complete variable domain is NAGVMQNPRHLVRRRGQEARLRCSPMKGHSHVYWYRQLPEEGLKFMVYLQKENIIDESGMPKERFSAEFPKEGPSILRIQQVVRGDSAAYFCASSRTQEITNYGYTFGSGTRLTVV.

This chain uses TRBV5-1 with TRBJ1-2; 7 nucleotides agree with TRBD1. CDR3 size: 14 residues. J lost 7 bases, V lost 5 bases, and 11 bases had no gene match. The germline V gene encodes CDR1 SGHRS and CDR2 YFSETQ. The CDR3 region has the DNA TGCGCCAGCAGTTCAGGACAGGCGGTAGGTGGCTACACCTTC. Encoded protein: CASSSGQAVGGYTF.

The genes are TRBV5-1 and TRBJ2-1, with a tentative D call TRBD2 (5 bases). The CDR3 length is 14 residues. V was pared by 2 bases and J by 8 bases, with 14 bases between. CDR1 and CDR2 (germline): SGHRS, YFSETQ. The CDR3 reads CASSLSTTQHEQFF. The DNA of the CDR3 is TGCGCCAGCAGCTTATCGACTACCCAACATGAGCAGTTCTTC.

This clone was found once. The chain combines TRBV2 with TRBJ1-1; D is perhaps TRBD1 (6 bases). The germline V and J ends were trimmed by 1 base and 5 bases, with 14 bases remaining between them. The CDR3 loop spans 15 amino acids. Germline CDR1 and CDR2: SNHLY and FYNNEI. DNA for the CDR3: TGTGCCAGCAGTGAAGAGTCCAGGGGTGGTACTGAAGCTTTCTTT. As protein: CASSEESRGGTEAFF.

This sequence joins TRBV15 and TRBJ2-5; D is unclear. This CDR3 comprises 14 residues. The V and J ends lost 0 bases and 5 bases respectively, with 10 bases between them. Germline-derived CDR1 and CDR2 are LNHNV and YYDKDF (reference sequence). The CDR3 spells CATSRDSAGETQYF. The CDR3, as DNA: TGTGCCACCAGCAGAGATTCGGCTGGGGAGACCCAGTACTTC.

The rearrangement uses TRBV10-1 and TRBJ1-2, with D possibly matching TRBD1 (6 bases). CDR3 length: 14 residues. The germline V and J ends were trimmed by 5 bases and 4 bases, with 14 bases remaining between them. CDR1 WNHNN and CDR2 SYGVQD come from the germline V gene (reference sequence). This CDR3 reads CASSPNREIYGYTF. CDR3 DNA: TGCGCCAGCAGTCCTAACAGGGAGATCTATGGCTACACCTTC.

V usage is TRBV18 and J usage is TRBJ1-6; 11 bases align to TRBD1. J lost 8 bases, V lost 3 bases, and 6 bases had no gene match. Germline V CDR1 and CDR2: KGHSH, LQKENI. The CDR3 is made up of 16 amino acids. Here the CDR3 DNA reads TGTGCCAGCTCACCCCTAGGGACAGGGGGTGATTCACCCCTCCACTTT. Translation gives CASSPLGTGGDSPLHF.

CDR3 nucleotide sequence: TGTGCCAGCAGCAACACAGGGAACACTGAAGCTTTCTTT. Its protein is CASSNTGNTEAFF. The chain carries TRBV25-1 and TRBJ1-1, with a weak D call TRBD1 (5 bases). Germline lookup yields CDR1 MGHDK and CDR2 SYGVNS. CDR3 length: 13 amino acids. With 6 bases removed from V and 1 base from J, the gap between germline ends came to 9 bases.

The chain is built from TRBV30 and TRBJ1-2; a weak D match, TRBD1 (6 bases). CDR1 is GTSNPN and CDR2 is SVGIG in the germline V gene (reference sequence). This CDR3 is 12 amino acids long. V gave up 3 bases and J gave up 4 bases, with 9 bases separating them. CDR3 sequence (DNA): TGTGCCTGGAGAGGGGGGAGCTATGGCTACACCTTC. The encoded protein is CAWRGGSYGYTF.

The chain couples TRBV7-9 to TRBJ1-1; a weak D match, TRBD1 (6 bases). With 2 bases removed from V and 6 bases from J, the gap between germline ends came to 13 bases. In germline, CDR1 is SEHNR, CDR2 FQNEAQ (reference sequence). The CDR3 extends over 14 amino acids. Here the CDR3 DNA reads TGTGCCAGCAGCTTAACCCAGGGGCTCTCTGAAGCTTTCTTT. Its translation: CASSLTQGLSEAFF.

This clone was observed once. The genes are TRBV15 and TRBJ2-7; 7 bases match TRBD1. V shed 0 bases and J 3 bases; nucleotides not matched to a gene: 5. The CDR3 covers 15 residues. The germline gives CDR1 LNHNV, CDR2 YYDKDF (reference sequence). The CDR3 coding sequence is TGTGCCACCAGCAGAGATCAGGGACAGTACTACGAGCAGTACTTC. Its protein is CATSRDQGQYYEQYF.

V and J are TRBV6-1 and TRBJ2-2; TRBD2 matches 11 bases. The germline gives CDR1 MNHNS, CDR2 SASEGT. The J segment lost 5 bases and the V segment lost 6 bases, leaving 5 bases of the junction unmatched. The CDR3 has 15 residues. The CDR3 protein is CASSGLAGGTGELFF. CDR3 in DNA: TGTGCCAGCAGCGGTTTAGCGGGAGGGACCGGGGAGCTGTTTTTT.

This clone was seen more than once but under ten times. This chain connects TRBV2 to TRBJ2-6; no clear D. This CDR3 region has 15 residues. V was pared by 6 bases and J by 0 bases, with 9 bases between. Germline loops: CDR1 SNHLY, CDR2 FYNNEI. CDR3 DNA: TGTGCCAGCAGGGGTCTCACCTCTGGGGCCAACGTCCTGACTTTC. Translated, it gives CASRGLTSGANVLTF. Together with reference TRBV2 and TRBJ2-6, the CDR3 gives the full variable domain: EPEVTQTPSHQVTQMGQEVILRCVPISNHLYFYWYRQILGQKVEFLVSFYNNEISEKSEIFDDQFSVERPDGSNFTLKIRSTKLEDSAMYFCASRGLTSGANVLTFGAGSRLTVL.

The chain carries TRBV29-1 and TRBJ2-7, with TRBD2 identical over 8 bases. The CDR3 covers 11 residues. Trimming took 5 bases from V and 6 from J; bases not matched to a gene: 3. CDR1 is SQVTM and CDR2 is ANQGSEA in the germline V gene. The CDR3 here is CSVLSGTEQYV. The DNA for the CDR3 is TGCAGCGTTCTTAGCGGGACCGAGCAGTACGTC.

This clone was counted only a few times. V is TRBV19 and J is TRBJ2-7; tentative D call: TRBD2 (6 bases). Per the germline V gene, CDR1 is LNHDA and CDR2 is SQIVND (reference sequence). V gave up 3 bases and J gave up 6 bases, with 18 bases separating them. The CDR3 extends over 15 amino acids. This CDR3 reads CASSIQGGIGVEQYF. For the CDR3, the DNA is TGTGCCAGTAGTATCCAGGGAGGTATAGGAGTCGAGCAGTACTTC.

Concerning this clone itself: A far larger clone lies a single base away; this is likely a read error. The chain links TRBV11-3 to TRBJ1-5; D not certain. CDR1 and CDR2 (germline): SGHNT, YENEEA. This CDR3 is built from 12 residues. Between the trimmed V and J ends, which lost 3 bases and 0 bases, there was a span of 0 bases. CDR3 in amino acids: CASSFSNQPQHF. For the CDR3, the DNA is TGTGCCAGCAGCTTTAGCAATCAGCCCCAGCATTTT.

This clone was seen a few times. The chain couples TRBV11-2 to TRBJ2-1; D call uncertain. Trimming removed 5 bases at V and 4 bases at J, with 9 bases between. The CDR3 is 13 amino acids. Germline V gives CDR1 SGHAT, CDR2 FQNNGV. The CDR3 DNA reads TGTGCCAGCAGCCGCGACTTTTACAATGAGCAGTTCTTC. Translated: CASSRDFYNEQFF.

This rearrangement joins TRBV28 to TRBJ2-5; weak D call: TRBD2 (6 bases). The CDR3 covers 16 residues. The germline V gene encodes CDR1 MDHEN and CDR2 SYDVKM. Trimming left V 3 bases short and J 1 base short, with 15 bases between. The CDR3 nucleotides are TGTGCCAGCAGTTTCTCCACCGGGACTCCCCAAGAGACCCAGTACTTC. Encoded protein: CASSFSTGTPQETQYF.

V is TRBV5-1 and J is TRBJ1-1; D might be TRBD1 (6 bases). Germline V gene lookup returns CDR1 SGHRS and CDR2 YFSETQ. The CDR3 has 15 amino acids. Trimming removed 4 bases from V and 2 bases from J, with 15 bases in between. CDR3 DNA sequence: TGCGCCAGCAGCCTACAGGGCCAGGATAACACTGAAGCTTTCTTT. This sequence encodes CASSLQGQDNTEAFF.